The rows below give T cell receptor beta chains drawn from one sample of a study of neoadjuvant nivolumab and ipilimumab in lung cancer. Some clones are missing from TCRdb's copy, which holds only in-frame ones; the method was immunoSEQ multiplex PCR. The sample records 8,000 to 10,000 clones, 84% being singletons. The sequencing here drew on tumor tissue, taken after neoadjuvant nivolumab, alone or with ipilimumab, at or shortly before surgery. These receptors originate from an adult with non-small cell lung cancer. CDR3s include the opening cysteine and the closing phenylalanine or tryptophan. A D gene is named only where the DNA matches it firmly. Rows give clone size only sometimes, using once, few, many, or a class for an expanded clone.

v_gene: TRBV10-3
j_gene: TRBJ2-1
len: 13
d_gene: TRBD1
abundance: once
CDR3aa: CAISEVPGGEQFF
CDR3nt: TGTGCCATCAGTGAGGTACCAGGGGGTGAGCAGTTCTTC

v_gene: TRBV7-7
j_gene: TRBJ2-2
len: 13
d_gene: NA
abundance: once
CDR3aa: CASSPVNTGELFF
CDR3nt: TGTGCCAGCAGCCCTGTAAACACCGGGGAGCTGTTTTTT

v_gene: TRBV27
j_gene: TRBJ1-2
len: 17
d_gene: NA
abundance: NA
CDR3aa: CASSLLGTRGFNYGYTF
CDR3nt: TGTGCCAGCAGTCTCCTAGGGACACGAGGATTTAACTATGGCTACACCTTC

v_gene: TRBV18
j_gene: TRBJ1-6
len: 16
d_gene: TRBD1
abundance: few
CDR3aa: CASSPTGTAYNSPLHF
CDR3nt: TGTGCCAGCTCACCGACAGGGACGGCCTATAATTCACCCCTCCACTTT

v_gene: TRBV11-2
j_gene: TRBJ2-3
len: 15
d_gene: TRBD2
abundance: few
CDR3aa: CASSFTGGFLDTQYF
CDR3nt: TGTGCCAGCAGCTTCACGGGGGGGTTCTTAGATACGCAGTATTTT

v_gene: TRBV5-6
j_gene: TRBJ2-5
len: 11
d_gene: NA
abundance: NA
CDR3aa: CASSLSETQYF
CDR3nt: TGTGCCAGCAGCTTGAGTGAGACCCAGTACTTC

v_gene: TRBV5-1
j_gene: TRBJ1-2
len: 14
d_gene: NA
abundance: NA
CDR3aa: CASKVAGTGYGYTF
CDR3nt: TGCGCCAGCAAGGTCGCGGGTACGGGGTATGGCTACACCTTC

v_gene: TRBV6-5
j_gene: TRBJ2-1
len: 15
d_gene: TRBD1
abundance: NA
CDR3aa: CASSYTYRGHNEQFF
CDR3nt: TGTGCCAGCAGTTATACTTACAGGGGGCACAATGAGCAGTTCTTC

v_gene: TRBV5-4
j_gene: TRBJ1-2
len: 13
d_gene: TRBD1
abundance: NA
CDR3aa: CASSLAGQGGYTF
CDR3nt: TGTGCCAGCAGCTTGGCGGGACAGGGCGGCTACACCTTC

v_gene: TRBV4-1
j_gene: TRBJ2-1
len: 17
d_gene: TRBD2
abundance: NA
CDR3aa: CASSQDMGGRFYNEQFF
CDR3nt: TGCGCCAGCAGCCAAGATATGGGGGGGAGATTCTACAATGAGCAGTTCTTC

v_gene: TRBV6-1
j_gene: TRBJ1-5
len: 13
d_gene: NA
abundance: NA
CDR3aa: CASLMNSNQPQHF
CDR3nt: TGTGCCAGCTTGATGAACAGTAATCAGCCCCAGCATTTT

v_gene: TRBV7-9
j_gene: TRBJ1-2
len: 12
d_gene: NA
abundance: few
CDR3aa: CASSSGEEGYTF
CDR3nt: TGTGCCAGCAGCTCAGGAGAAGAAGGCTACACCTTC

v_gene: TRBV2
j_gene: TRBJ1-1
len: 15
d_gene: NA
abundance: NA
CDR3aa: CASSGQTGGIAEAFF
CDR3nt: TGTGCCAGCAGCGGCCAGACAGGCGGGATCGCTGAAGCTTTCTTT

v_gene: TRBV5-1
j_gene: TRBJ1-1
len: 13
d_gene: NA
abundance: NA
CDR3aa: CASRSAGASLAFF
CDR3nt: TGCGCCAGCAGATCCGCGGGGGCCAGTTTAGCTTTCTTT

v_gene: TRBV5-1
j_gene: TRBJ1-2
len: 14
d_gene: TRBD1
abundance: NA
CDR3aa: CASEVTGGAGGYTF
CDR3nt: TGCGCCAGCGAAGTGACAGGGGGCGCGGGGGGCTACACCTTC

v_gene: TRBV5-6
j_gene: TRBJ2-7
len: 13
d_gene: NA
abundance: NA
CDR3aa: CASSLGVEDEQYF
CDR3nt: TGTGCCAGCAGCTTGGGGGTGGAGGACGAGCAGTACTTC

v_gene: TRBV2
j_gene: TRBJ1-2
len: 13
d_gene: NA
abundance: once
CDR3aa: CASRGLEHYGYTF
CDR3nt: TGTGCCAGCAGGGGCTTGGAGCACTATGGCTACACCTTC

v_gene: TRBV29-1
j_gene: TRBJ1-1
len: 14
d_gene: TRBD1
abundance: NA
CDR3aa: CSVAQGGINTEAFF
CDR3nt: TGCAGCGTTGCCCAGGGGGGGATTAACACTGAAGCTTTCTTT

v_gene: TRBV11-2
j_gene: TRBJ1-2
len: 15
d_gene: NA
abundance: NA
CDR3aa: CASSPGGGAFYGYTF
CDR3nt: TGTGCCAGCAGCCCGGGCGGGGGCGCTTTCTATGGCTACACCTTC

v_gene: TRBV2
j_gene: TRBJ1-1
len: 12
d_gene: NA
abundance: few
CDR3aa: CASRKQDTEAFF
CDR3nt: TGTGCCAGCAGAAAACAGGACACTGAAGCTTTCTTT

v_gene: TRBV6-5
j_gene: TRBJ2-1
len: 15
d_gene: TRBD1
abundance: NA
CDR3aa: CASSRGQLLGNEQFF
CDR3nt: TGTGCCAGCAGCCGGGGACAGTTACTTGGGAATGAGCAGTTCTTC

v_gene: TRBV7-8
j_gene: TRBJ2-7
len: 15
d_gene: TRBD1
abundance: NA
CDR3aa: CASSQPGQGTYEQYF
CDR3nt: TGTGCCAGCAGCCAACCGGGACAGGGGACGTACGAGCAGTACTTC

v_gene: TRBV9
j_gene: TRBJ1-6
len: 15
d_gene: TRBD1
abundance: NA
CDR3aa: CASSQLTGADSPLHF
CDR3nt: TGTGCCAGCAGCCAACTGACAGGGGCTGATTCACCCCTCCACTTT

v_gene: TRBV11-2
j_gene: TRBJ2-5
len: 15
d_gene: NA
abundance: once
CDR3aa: CASSLSGPQRETQYF
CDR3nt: TGTGCCAGCAGCTTATCGGGGCCACAAAGGGAGACCCAGTACTTC

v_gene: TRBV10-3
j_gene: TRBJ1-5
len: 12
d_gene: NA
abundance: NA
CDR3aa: CAISDSNQPQHF
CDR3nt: TGTGCCATCAGTGATAGCAATCAGCCCCAGCATTTT

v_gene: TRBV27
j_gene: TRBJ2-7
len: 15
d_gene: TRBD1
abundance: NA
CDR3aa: CASSVTGGRNYEQYF
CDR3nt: TGTGCCAGCAGTGTGACAGGGGGCAGGAACTACGAGCAGTACTTC

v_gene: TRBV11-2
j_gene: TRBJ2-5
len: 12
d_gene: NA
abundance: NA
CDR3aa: CAIAGAGETQYF
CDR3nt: TGTGCCATTGCGGGGGCCGGCGAGACCCAGTACTTC

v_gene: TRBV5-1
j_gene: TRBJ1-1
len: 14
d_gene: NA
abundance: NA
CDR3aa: CASSLAGTNPEAFF
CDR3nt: TGCGCCAGCAGCTTGGCCGGAACTAATCCGGAAGCTTTCTTT

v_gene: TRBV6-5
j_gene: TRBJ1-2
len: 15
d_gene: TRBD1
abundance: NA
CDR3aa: CASRIGQGYRSGYTF
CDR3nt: TGTGCCAGCAGGATCGGACAGGGGTACCGATCTGGCTACACCTTC

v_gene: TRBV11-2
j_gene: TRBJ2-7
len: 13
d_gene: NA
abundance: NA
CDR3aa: CASSLGYSAEQYF
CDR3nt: TGTGCCAGCAGCTTAGGCTACTCGGCCGAGCAGTACTTC

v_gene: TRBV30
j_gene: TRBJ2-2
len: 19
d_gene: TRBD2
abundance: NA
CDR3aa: CAWSTFSGGGRFVTGELFF
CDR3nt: TGTGCCTGGAGTACATTTAGCGGGGGGGGCCGGTTTGTCACCGGGGAGCTGTTTTTT

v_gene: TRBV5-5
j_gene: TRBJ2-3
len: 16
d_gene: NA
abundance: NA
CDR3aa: CASSPKLGSFTDTQYF
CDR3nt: TGTGCCAGCAGCCCAAAACTGGGGTCATTCACAGATACGCAGTATTTT

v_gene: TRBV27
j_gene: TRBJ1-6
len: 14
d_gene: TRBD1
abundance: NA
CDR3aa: CASKRTGSSSPLHF
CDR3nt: TGTGCCAGCAAACGGACAGGGTCGAGTTCACCCCTCCACTTT

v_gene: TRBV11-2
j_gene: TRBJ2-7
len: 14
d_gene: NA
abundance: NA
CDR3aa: CASLGGGRSYEQYF
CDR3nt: TGTGCCAGCCTCGGAGGGGGTAGGTCCTACGAGCAGTACTTC

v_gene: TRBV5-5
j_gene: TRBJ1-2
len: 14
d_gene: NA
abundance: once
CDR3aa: CASSFSYANYGYTF
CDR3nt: TGTGCCAGCAGCTTTTCATACGCGAACTATGGCTACACCTTC

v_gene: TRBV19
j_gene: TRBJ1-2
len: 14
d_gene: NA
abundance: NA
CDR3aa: CASSTRGVAYGYTF
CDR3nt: TGTGCCAGTAGTACCCGCGGGGTCGCCTATGGCTACACCTTC

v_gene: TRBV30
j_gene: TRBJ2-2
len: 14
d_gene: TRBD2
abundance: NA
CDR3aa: CAWRWGSGTGELFF
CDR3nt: TGTGCCTGGAGGTGGGGTAGCGGGACCGGGGAGCTGTTTTTT

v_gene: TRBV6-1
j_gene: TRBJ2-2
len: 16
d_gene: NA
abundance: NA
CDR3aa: CASSDEETRDTGELFF
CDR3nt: TGTGCCAGCAGTGACGAGGAAACGAGGGACACCGGGGAGCTGTTTTTT

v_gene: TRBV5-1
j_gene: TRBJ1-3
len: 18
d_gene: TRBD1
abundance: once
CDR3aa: CASSLDPGQRYSGNTIYF
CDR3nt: TGCGCCAGCAGCTTGGATCCGGGACAGAGGTACTCTGGAAACACCATATATTTT